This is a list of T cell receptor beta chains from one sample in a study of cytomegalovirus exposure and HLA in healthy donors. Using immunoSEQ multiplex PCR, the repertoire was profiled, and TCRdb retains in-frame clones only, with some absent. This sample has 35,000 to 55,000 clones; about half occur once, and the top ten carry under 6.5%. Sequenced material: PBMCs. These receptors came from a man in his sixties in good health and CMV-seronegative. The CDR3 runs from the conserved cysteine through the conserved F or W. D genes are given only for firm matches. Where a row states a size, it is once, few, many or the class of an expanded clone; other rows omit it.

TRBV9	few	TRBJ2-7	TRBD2	CASSAGASGIEQYF	TGTGCCAGCAGCGCCGGGGCTAGCGGGATCGAGCAGTACTTC
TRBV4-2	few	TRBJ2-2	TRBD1	CASSKRTGETGELFF	TGTGCCAGCAGTAAGCGGACAGGGGAGACCGGGGAGCTGTTTTTT
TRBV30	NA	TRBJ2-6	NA	CAWSVGGAPGANVLTF	TGTGCCTGGAGTGTCGGGGGAGCTCCTGGGGCCAACGTCCTGACTTTC
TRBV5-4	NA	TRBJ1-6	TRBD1	CASSLSGGISSPLHF	TGTGCCAGCAGCCTCTCAGGGGGGATCAGTTCACCCCTCCACTTT
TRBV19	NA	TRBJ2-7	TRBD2	CASSPSGGGSYEQYF	TGTGCCAGTAGTCCATCGGGGGGGGGTTCCTACGAGCAGTACTTC
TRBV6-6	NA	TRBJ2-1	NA	CASSWSSYNEQFF	TGTGCCAGCAGTTGGAGCTCCTACAATGAGCAGTTCTTC
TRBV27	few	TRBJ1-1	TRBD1	CASRSTTGGHTEAFF	TGTGCCAGCAGGTCTACTACAGGGGGTCACACTGAAGCTTTCTTT
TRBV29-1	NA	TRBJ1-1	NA	CNNKTKRPPLNTEAFF	TGCAACAACAAGACGAAGCGGCCCCCCTTGAACACTGAAGCTTTCTTT
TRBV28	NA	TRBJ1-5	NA	CASSRLRQPQHF	TGTGCCAGCAGTCGTCTCCGTCAGCCCCAGCATTTT
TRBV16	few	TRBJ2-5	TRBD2	CASSRDTSGRSGTQYF	TGTGCCAGCAGCCGAGATACTAGCGGGAGGTCCGGGACCCAGTACTTC
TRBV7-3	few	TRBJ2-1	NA	CASSSRETGNEQFF	TGTGCCAGCAGCTCTAGAGAGACGGGTAATGAGCAGTTCTTC
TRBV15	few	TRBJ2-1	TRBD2	CATSRGGSSYNEQFF	TGTGCCACCAGCAGGGGCGGGAGCTCCTACAATGAGCAGTTCTTC
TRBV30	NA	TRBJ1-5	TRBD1	CASSPGQGYNQPQHF	TGTGCCTCCTCACCGGGACAGGGGTACAATCAGCCCCAGCATTTT
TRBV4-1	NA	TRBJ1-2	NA	CASSQDEAVEANYGYTF	TGCGCCAGCAGCCAAGATGAGGCGGTCGAAGCTAACTATGGCTACACCTTC
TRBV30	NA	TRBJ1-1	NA	CAWSVQQGLEAFF	TGTGCCTGGAGTGTCCAACAGGGTTTGGAAGCTTTCTTT
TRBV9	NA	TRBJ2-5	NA	CASSVGPQGETQYF	TGTGCCAGCAGCGTAGGTCCTCAGGGGGAGACCCAGTACTTC
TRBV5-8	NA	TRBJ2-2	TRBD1	CASSFIRDRDTGELFF	TGTGCCAGCAGCTTCATCCGGGACAGAGACACCGGGGAGCTGTTTTTT
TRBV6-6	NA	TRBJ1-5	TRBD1	CASRSAGTGGQPQHF	TGTGCCAGCAGATCGGCCGGGACAGGGGGCCAGCCCCAGCATTTT
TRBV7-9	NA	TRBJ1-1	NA	CASSSGSYTEAFF	TGTGCCAGCAGCTCAGGGTCCTACACTGAAGCTTTCTTT
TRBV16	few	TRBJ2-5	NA	CASSQLTDQETQYF	TGTGCCAGCAGCCAATTGACAGACCAAGAGACCCAGTACTTC
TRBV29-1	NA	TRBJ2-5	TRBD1	CSVETGGAETQYF	TGCAGCGTTGAGACAGGGGGCGCGGAGACCCAGTACTTC
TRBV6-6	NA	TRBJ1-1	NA	CASAVEVTEAFF	TGTGCCAGCGCCGTCGAGGTCACTGAAGCTTTCTTT
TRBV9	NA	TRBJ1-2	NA	CASSVGQGYTF	TGTGCCAGCAGCGTCGGACAGGGCTACACCTTC
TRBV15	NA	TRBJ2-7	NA	CATSRDSPEGEQYF	TGTGCCACCAGCAGAGACTCCCCGGAGGGGGAGCAGTACTTC
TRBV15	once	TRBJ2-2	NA	CATSRMGQNTGELFF	TGTGCCACCAGCAGAATGGGACAGAACACCGGGGAGCTGTTTTTT
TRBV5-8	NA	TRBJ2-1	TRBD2	CASSPSGLAGVSYNEQFF	TGTGCCAGCAGCCCGTCGGGACTAGCGGGAGTGTCCTACAATGAGCAGTTCTTC
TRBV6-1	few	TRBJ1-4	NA	CASREHATNEKLFF	TGTGCCAGCAGGGAGCACGCAACTAATGAAAAACTGTTTTTT
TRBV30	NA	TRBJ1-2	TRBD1	CAWSRDSNYGYTF	TGTGCCTGGAGTCGGGACAGCAACTATGGCTACACCTTC
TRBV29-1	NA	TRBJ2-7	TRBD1	CSVGTAYEQYF	TGCAGCGTAGGGACAGCCTACGAGCAGTACTTC
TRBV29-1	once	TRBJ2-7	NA	CSVAVGGSSYEQYF	TGCAGCGTTGCGGTCGGCGGTAGCTCCTACGAGCAGTACTTC
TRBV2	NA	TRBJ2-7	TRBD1	CASSVKPGGSSYEQYF	TGTGCCAGCAGTGTAAAACCAGGGGGTAGCTCCTACGAGCAGTACTTC
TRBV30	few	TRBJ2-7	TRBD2	CAWSRGTSGRFTHEQYF	TGTGCCTGGAGTAGGGGGACTAGCGGGAGATTTACCCACGAGCAGTACTTC
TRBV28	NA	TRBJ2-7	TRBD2	CASSEGLAGAGEQYF	TGTGCCAGCAGTGAGGGCCTAGCGGGAGCTGGAGAGCAGTACTTC
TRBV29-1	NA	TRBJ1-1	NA	CSVVRSTEAFF	TGCAGCGTTGTCCGGAGCACTGAAGCTTTCTTT
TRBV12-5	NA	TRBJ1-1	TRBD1	CASGDPRGLYTEAFF	TGTGCTAGTGGTGACCCCAGGGGGCTGTACACTGAAGCTTTCTTT
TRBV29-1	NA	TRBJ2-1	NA	CSVNGRSSYNEQFF	TGCAGCGTTAACGGGAGAAGCTCCTACAATGAGCAGTTCTTC
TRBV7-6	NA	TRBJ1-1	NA	CASSPREGSNTEAFF	TGTGCCAGCAGCCCTCGAGAAGGGAGCAACACTGAAGCTTTCTTT
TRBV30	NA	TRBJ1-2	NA	CAWSMEDGNYGYTF	TGTGCCTGGAGTATGGAGGACGGTAACTATGGCTACACCTTC
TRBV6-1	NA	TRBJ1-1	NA	CAHSRVWNTEAFF	TGTGCCCATAGCCGGGTCTGGAACACTGAAGCTTTCTTT
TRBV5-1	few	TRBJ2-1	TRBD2	CASSRAGDGRRNEQFF	TGCGCCAGCAGCCGGGCAGGAGACGGGAGGAGGAATGAGCAGTTCTTC
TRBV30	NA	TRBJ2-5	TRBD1	CAWGTGANQETQYF	TGTGCCTGGGGGACAGGGGCTAACCAAGAGACCCAGTACTTC
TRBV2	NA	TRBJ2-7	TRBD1	CASSYDRGRYEQYF	TGTGCCAGCAGTTACGACAGGGGGCGATACGAGCAGTACTTC
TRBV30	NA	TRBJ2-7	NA	CAWGSGVSYEQYF	TGTGCCTGGGGTTCCGGGGTCTCCTACGAGCAGTACTTC
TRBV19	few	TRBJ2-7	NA	CASSSGRAGEQYF	TGTGCCAGTAGTTCCGGACGGGCGGGCGAGCAGTACTTC
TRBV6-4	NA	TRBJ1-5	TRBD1	CASSDSGRLDRRRLNSNQPQHF	TGTGCCAGCAGTGACTCGGGGCGCCTGGACAGGAGGCGTCTAAATAGCAATCAGCCCCAGCATTTT
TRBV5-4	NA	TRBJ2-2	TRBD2	CASSLPLAGGTGELFF	TGTGCCAGCAGCTTGCCTCTAGCGGGGGGGACCGGGGAGCTGTTTTTT
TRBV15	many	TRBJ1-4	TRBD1	CATSRARDRGATNEKLFF	TGTGCCACCAGCAGAGCACGGGACAGGGGTGCAACTAATGAAAAACTGTTTTTT
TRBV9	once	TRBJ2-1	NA	CASSVEGGTHNEQFF	TGTGCCAGCAGCGTAGAAGGCGGGACCCACAATGAGCAGTTCTTC
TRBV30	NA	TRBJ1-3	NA	CAWTGGGSGNTIYF	TGTGCCTGGACGGGGGGGGGCTCTGGAAACACCATATATTTT
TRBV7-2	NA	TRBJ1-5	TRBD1	CASSFDRVGSNQPQHF	TGTGCCAGCAGTTTCGACAGGGTGGGGAGCAATCAGCCCCAGCATTTT